This record covers a single TCR beta chain. What it binds is not known. The data belong to a study of long-term antiretroviral therapy in people with HIV. Study information: Collection dates of the earliest samples fall about a decade before the 2015 immediate-ART recommendation. The study's findings and limits: The clones with expansion before ART were dominant in the repertoire at all time points. Repertoires looked antigen-experienced, with only a slight naive shift after ART.

An immunoSEQ assay, version v3.0, was performed at survey level. Data came from immunoSEQ multiplex PCR; TCRdb stores just in-frame clones and leaves some out. The sample has 35,000 or so clones; 83% are singletons. Sample: unsorted PBMCs, taken 0.4 years before starting antiretroviral therapy. This receptor was taken from a man between 18 and 29 years old with HIV.

The DNA of the CDR3 is TGTGCCAGCAGCTTGAGGGTAGGGGCAGGGGTCACAGATACGCAGTATTTT. Translated, it gives CASSLRVGAGVTDTQYF. V is TRBV5-6 and J is TRBJ2-3, with D tentatively TRBD1 (6 bases). Germline CDR1 is SGHDT and CDR2 is YYEEEE. The CDR3 totals 17 residues. Between the trimmed V and J ends, which lost 1 base and 2 bases, there was a span of 17 bases.